Below are 5 T cell receptor beta chains sequenced from a single sample in a study of OX40 agonist ivuxolimab in advanced cancers. Measured with immunoSEQ multiplex PCR; TCRdb has only the in-frame clones, and not every one. This sample has about 82,000 clones; about 91% occur once, and the top ten carry about 2.5%. This specimen was CD4+ or CD8+ T cells sorted from blood, taken in a trial of the OX40 agonist ivuxolimab. Every receptor here comes from an adult with an advanced solid tumor such as melanoma, head and neck, liver or kidney cancer.

This sequence joins TRBV7-9 and TRBJ1-1; 7 bases are shared with TRBD1. CDR1 is SEHNR, CDR2 FQNEAQ, per germline (reference sequence). The CDR3 runs 13 residues. V shed 5 bases, J shed 5 bases, and the junction held 5 bases outside the gene matches. The CDR3 bases are TGTGCCAGCAGCGCGAGACAGGGAACTGAAGCTTTCTTT. It translates to CASSARQGTEAFF.

V is TRBV6-1 and J is TRBJ1-3, with D unclear. V lost 1 base and J 0 bases, leaving 10 bases between the germline ends. Germline V gives CDR1 MNHNS, CDR2 SASEGT. This CDR3 region has 16 residues. In DNA form, the CDR3 reads TGTGCCAGCAGTGAAGACTTTGCAGCCTCTGGAAACACCATATATTTT. Residues: CASSEDFAASGNTIYF.

V gene TRBV14 combines with J gene TRBJ1-2; D gene unclear. V lost 6 bases to trimming and J lost 5 bases, with 13 bases between them. The CDR3 is made up of 13 amino acids. The germline gives CDR1 SGHDN, CDR2 FVKESK. CDR3 sequence (DNA): TGTGCCAGCAGTCCTACCCCGGGATATGGCTACACCTTC. This sequence encodes CASSPTPGYGYTF.

CDR3 DNA sequence: TGTGCCAGCAGTGAGGGGCAGGGGGCGGTTGAAGCTTTCTTT. Encoded protein: CASSEGQGAVEAFF. The chain recombines TRBV2 with TRBJ1-1; 8 nucleotides match TRBD1. The CDR3 covers 14 residues. CDR1 and CDR2 (germline): SNHLY, FYNNEI. J gave up 7 bases and V 3 bases, and 7 bases lay outside the gene matches.

To note about this clone: The same CDR3 is also encoded by other DNA sequences in this sample. V and J are TRBV27 and TRBJ2-3, with a possible D match to TRBD2 (6 bases). Germline lookup yields CDR1 MNHEY and CDR2 SMNVEV (reference sequence). There are 15 residues in the CDR3. The germline V and J ends were trimmed by 8 bases and 5 bases, with 20 bases remaining between them. The CDR3 DNA reads as TGTGCCAGCCCCGGGGGTCTAAGGACGGGAGATACGCAGTATTTT. Amino acid sequence: CASPGGLRTGDTQYF.